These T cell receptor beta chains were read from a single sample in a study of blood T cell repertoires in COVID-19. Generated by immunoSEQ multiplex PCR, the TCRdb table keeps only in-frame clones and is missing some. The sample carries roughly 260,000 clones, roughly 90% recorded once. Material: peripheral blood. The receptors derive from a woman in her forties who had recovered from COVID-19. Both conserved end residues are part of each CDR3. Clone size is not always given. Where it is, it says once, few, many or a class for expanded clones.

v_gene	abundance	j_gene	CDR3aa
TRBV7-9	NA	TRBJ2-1	CASSYPSGNEQFF
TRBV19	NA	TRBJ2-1	CASSIFPTESSYNEQFF
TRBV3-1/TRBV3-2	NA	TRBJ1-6	CASSPGQILRYNSPLHF
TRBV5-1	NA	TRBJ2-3	CASSPGQALGSTDTQYF
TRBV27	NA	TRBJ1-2	CASTSPGRGLHGYTF
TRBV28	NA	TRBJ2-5	CASSLQSGGAGETQYF
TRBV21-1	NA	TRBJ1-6	CASSKAGADNSPLHF
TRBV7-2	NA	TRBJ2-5	CASSLVGGSSETQYF
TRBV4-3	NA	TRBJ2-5	CASSQGGLSTGTQYF
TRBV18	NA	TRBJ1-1	CASSPLDSTEAFF
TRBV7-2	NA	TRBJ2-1	CASSSRVGASGVGEQFF
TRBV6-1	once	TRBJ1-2	CASSARWGDRGGYGYTF
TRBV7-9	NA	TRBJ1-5	CASSLGADTQPQHF
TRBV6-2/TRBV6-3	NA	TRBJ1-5	CASSYSILAMSNQPQHF
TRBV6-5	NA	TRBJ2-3	CASSYYGTVGDTQYF
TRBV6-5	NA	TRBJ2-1	CASSALAGGLDEQFF
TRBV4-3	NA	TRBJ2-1	CASSQDREAGYNEQFF
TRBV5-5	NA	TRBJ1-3	CASTPAAADRADTIYF
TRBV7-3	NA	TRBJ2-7	CASSLAGGDYEQYF
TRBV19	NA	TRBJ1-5	CASSSVKNQPQHF